Below are 31 T cell receptor beta chains sequenced from a single sample in a study of blood T cell repertoires in COVID-19. Sequenced by immunoSEQ multiplex PCR; TCRdb stores in-frame clones only, minus some. Here the sample spans hundreds of thousands of clones, over 75% being singletons. Sample: PBMCs or T cells enriched from blood (not recorded which). The receptor source for this set is a woman in her thirties or forties with acute COVID-19.

The V gene is TRBV7-2, the J gene TRBJ2-1; D is possibly TRBD2 (6 bases). The germline V gene encodes CDR1 SGHTA and CDR2 FQGNSA. The CDR3 contains 14 residues. V lost 2 bases and J 4 bases, leaving 9 bases between the germline ends. CDR3 protein: CASSLFSGYNEQFF. The CDR3, as DNA: TGTGCCAGCAGCTTATTTAGCGGATACAATGAGCAGTTCTTC.

This clone has a single count. This chain joins TRBV6-5 and TRBJ2-5; TRBD2 matches 12 bases. Germline V gene data show CDR1 as MNHEY and CDR2 as SVGAGI. The trim removed 7 bases at V and 4 bases at J, leaving 7 bases unmatched. The CDR3 spans 15 residues. As DNA, the CDR3 is TGTGCCAGCACCCGGAGGACTAGCGGGGTAGAGACCCAGTACTTC. Amino acid sequence: CASTRRTSGVETQYF.

The V and J genes are TRBV2 and TRBJ2-5, with D perhaps matching TRBD1 (7 bases). The germline gives CDR1 SNHLY, CDR2 FYNNEI. V lost 5 bases and J lost 5, with 18 bases in between. This CDR3 spans 15 amino acids. CDR3 sequence (DNA): TGTGCCAGCAGTCCTCGACAGGGTCGGGGGGAGACCCAGTACTTC. This translates into CASSPRQGRGETQYF.

V is TRBV5-1 and J is TRBJ2-3; no clear D. With 4 bases removed from V and 2 bases from J, the gap between germline ends came to 8 bases. Germline CDR1 and CDR2: SGHRS and YFSETQ. The CDR3 has 13 residues. The CDR3 DNA reads as TGCGCCAGCAGCCAACCACTCACAGATACGCAGTATTTT. It encodes CASSQPLTDTQYF.

V is TRBV2 and J is TRBJ2-3, with 7 bases aligning to TRBD2. This CDR3 spans 15 amino acids. The V and J ends lost 4 bases and 5 bases, in that order; junction bases with no gene match: 9. Germline values: CDR1 SNHLY, CDR2 FYNNEI. The CDR3 DNA reads as TGTGCCAGCAGTGGGCTAGCGGCCGTTCGAGATACGCAGTATTTT. This sequence encodes CASSGLAAVRDTQYF.

This clone was detected only once. The V and J genes are TRBV5-1 and TRBJ2-7; weak D call: TRBD1 (5 bases). The V end was cut by 1 base, the J end by 4 bases, with 9 bases between. Germline CDR1 is SGHRS and CDR2 is YFSETQ. This CDR3 spans 13 amino acids. The CDR3 DNA reads as TGCGCCAGCAGCTTGACAGGAAGATACGAGCAGTACTTC. This sequence encodes CASSLTGRYEQYF.

The chain joins TRBV5-1 to TRBJ1-2; D remains ambiguous. The CDR3 has 16 residues. With 0 bases removed from V and 2 bases from J, the gap between germline ends came to 14 bases. Germline assignment: CDR1 SGHRS and CDR2 YFSETQ. Here the CDR3 reads CASSLGRRETNYGYTF. CDR3 bases: TGCGCCAGCAGCTTGGGTCGTCGGGAGACCAACTATGGCTACACCTTC.

The chain uses TRBV12-5 and TRBJ2-3; TRBD2 matches at 8 bases. Germline-derived CDR1 and CDR2 are LGHNT and FRNRAP. CDR3 length: 14 amino acids. Trimming at V came to 7 bases and at J to 4 bases, leaving 7 bases not matched to a gene. Written as DNA, the CDR3 is TGTGCTAGTGCCCCCGGGGGGGCCCCAGATACGCAGTATTTT. Its translation: CASAPGGAPDTQYF.

This clone was detected once. The V gene is TRBV2, the J gene TRBJ2-7, with 7 bases that match TRBD1. The V gene end was trimmed by 9 bases and the J gene end by 2 bases; junction bases not matched to a gene: 1. Looked up from germline, CDR1 is SNHLY and CDR2 is FYNNEI. The CDR3 length is 11 residues. The CDR3 coding sequence is TGTGCCAGGGGACAGACCTACGAGCAGTACTTC. Its translation is CARGQTYEQYF.

The chain couples TRBV19 to TRBJ2-2; 7 nucleotides align to TRBD1. This CDR3 contains 14 residues. With V trimmed by 8 bases and J by 1 base, 4 bases remained unmatched. Per the germline V gene, CDR1 is LNHDA and CDR2 is SQIVND (reference sequence). CDR3 sequence (DNA): TGTGCCAGTGCGAGGACAGGGAACACCGGGGAGCTGTTTTTT. This codes for CASARTGNTGELFF.

The gene calls are TRBV18 and TRBJ1-4, with 7 bases fitting TRBD1. CDR3 size: 14 residues. V trimming: 4 bases; J trimming: 4 bases; junction bases outside the gene matches: 3. CDR1 and CDR2 (germline): KGHSH, LQKENI. For the CDR3, the DNA is TGTGCCAGCTCACAGGGGGCTGGTAATGAAAAACTGTTTTTT. Encoded protein: CASSQGAGNEKLFF. The full variable domain, with the rest looked up from reference TRBV18 and TRBJ1-4, is NAGVMQNPRHLVRRRGQEARLRCSPMKGHSHVYWYRQLPEEGLKFMVYLQKENIIDESGMPKERFSAEFPKEGPSILRIQQVVRGDSAAYFCASSQGAGNEKLFFGSGTQLSVL.

This clone came up a few times. The chain employs TRBV6-1 and TRBJ1-5; TRBD1 matches at 9 bases. Germline V CDR1 and CDR2: MNHNS, SASEGT. Trimming at V came to 4 bases and at J to 7 bases, leaving 11 bases not matched to a gene. This CDR3 contains 16 residues. In nucleotides, the CDR3 is TGTGCCAGCAGTGCCCCGAGGGGGACAGGGTACCAGCCCCAGCATTTT. This translates into CASSAPRGTGYQPQHF.

This clone has only one observation. The gene calls are TRBV2 and TRBJ1-4; TRBD1 aligns across 7 bases. Germline CDR1 reads SNHLY; CDR2 reads FYNNEI. The CDR3 length is 12 residues. The trim removed 5 bases at V and 8 bases at J, leaving 2 bases unmatched. In nucleotides, the CDR3 is TGTGCCAGCAGTCCGGACAGGGAAAAACTGTTTTTT. Amino acid sequence: CASSPDREKLFF.

The rearrangement uses TRBV19 and TRBJ1-6; no firm D call. Germline assignment: CDR1 LNHDA and CDR2 SQIVND (reference sequence). The CDR3 totals 14 residues. The V and J ends lost 3 bases and 7 bases respectively, with 10 bases between them. CDR3 in DNA: TGTGCCAGTAGTATTGATAGCCTGAATTCACCCCTCCACTTT. It encodes CASSIDSLNSPLHF. Full variable domain (missing parts from reference TRBV19 and TRBJ1-6): DGGITQSPKYLFRKEGQNVTLSCEQNLNHDAMYWYRQDPGQGLRLIYYSQIVNDFQKGDIAEGYSVSREKKESFPLTVTSAQKNPTAFYLCASSIDSLNSPLHFGNGTRLTVT.

The CDR3 coding sequence is TGTGCCAGCAGTGACAGGGTAGACATTCAGTACTTC. This encodes CASSDRVDIQYF. V and J are TRBV2 and TRBJ2-4; the D gene is possibly TRBD1 (5 bases). Germline CDR1 SNHLY, CDR2 FYNNEI. The CDR3 covers 12 residues. V was shortened by 3 bases and J by 8 bases, with 8 bases between the two germline ends.

The V gene is TRBV25-1, the J gene TRBJ2-5, with D possibly TRBD1 on 6 matching bases. The CDR3 consists of 17 residues. The V gene lost 0 bases and the J gene lost 2 bases, with 16 bases spanning the gap. Germline V gene data show CDR1 as MGHDK and CDR2 as SYGVNS. The CDR3, as DNA: TGTGCCAGCAGTGAATATCCCGGACAGACTCTTCAAGAGACCCAGTACTTC. This sequence encodes CASSEYPGQTLQETQYF.

CDR3 nucleotide sequence: TGTGCCAGTAGTATGGGGAGGGGTTTCAGCACCGGGGAGCTGTTTTTT. Translating gives CASSMGRGFSTGELFF. The V gene is TRBV19, the J gene TRBJ2-2; 7 bases are shared with TRBD2. Germline V gives CDR1 LNHDA, CDR2 SQIVND (reference sequence). The V gene end was trimmed by 3 bases and the J gene end by 4 bases; junction bases not matched to a gene: 8. This CDR3 is 16 amino acids long. The whole variable domain, filled in from reference TRBV19 and TRBJ2-2, reads DGGITQSPKYLFRKEGQNVTLSCEQNLNHDAMYWYRQDPGQGLRLIYYSQIVNDFQKGDIAEGYSVSREKKESFPLTVTSAQKNPTAFYLCASSMGRGFSTGELFFGEGSRLTVL.

The J gene is TRBJ1-4, the V gene TRBV30; no definite D call. Germline values: CDR1 GTSNPN, CDR2 SVGIG (reference sequence). Trimming shortened V by 3 bases and J by 10 bases, and 18 bases separated the two germline ends. The CDR3 contains 14 residues. CDR3 in amino acids: CAWRTTVTPGKLFF. CDR3 DNA: TGTGCCTGGAGAACCACTGTTACTCCGGGAAAACTGTTTTTT. The full variable domain, its missing parts supplied by reference TRBV30 and TRBJ1-4, is SQTIHQWPATLVQPVGSPLSLECTVEGTSNPNLYWYRQAAGRGLQLLFYSVGIGQISSEVPQNLSASRPQDRQFILSSKKLLLSDSGFYLCAWRTTVTPGKLFFGSGTQLSVL.

V usage is TRBV4-1 and J usage is TRBJ1-6, with a tentative D call TRBD1 (5 bases). The CDR3 has 17 amino acids. Germline-derived CDR1 and CDR2 are MGHRA and YSYEKL. The V end was cut by 1 base, the J end by 5 bases, with 15 bases between. The DNA of the CDR3 is TGCGCCAGCAGCCAAGCATCCCAGGGCGTCCATAATTCACCCCTCCACTTT. Translation: CASSQASQGVHNSPLHF.

The rearrangement uses TRBV14 and TRBJ2-1, with D possibly being TRBD1 (5 bases). Trimming removed 0 bases at V and 0 bases at J, with 15 bases between. This CDR3 is 18 amino acids long. The germline CDR1 and CDR2 sequences are SGHDN and FVKESK. CDR3 coding DNA: TGTGCCAGCAGCCAAGATCGGAAGGGGCGAGGCTCCTACAATGAGCAGTTCTTC. Amino acid sequence: CASSQDRKGRGSYNEQFF. Looking up the rest from reference TRBV14 and TRBJ2-1 gives the full variable domain: EAGVTQFPSHSVIEKGQTVTLRCDPISGHDNLYWYRRVMGKEIKFLLHFVKESKQDESGMPNNRFLAERTGGTYSTLKVQPAELEDSGVYFCASSQDRKGRGSYNEQFFGPGTRLTVL.

CDR3 coding DNA: TGTGCCAGCAGTGAAGAGGGGCAGGCCTACAATGAGCAGTTCTTC. It codes for CASSEEGQAYNEQFF. V usage is TRBV6-1 and J usage is TRBJ2-1; TRBD1 is a possible D gene (5 bases). Germline-derived CDR1 and CDR2 are MNHNS and SASEGT. The CDR3 sequence is 15 residues long. V was cut by 1 base and J by 2 bases, with 9 bases left in between.

The V call is TRBV2, the J call TRBJ1-2; 7 bases line up with TRBD1. Germline V lookup: CDR1 SNHLY, CDR2 FYNNEI. The CDR3 is made up of 14 amino acids. V trimming: 4 bases; J trimming: 0 bases; junction bases outside the gene matches: 2. DNA for the CDR3: TGTGCCAGCAGTGGGGACAGCGCTAACTATGGCTACACCTTC. Residues: CASSGDSANYGYTF.

This clone showed up just a few times. The chain is built from TRBV7-2 and TRBJ1-4, with D unclear. V was pared by 1 base and J by 8 bases, with 8 bases between. The CDR3 is 13 amino acids. Germline lookup yields CDR1 SGHTA and CDR2 FQGNSA. The CDR3 DNA reads as TGTGCCAGCAGCTTAGATTTGCGGGAAAAACTGTTTTTT. Its protein product is CASSLDLREKLFF.

J is TRBJ1-1 and V is TRBV5-1; perhaps TRBD1 as D (6 bases). The germline gives CDR1 SGHRS, CDR2 YFSETQ. Trimming took 4 bases from V and 1 from J, leaving 14 bases between them. This CDR3 has 15 residues. CDR3 sequence reads: CASSRLTGQNTEAFF. The CDR3 DNA sequence: TGCGCCAGCAGCCGACTCACAGGGCAGAACACTGAAGCTTTCTTT.

The rearrangement joins TRBV11-2 to TRBJ2-1; TRBD2 matches at 8 bases. With V trimmed by 2 bases and J by 8 bases, 8 bases remained unmatched. CDR3 length: 15 amino acids. Germline assignment: CDR1 SGHAT and CDR2 FQNNGV. CDR3 sequence reads: CASSLPLGGADEQFF. The CDR3, as DNA: TGTGCCAGCAGCTTACCTCTCGGGGGGGCGGATGAGCAGTTCTTC.

V and J are TRBV7-9 and TRBJ1-4; weak D call: TRBD1 (5 bases). This CDR3 has 15 residues. V lost 1 base and J 3 bases, leaving 9 bases between the germline ends. Germline CDR1 and CDR2: SEHNR and FQNEAQ (reference sequence). The CDR3 DNA reads as TGTGCCAGCAGCTTAGTGGCAGGGCCTAATGAAAAACTGTTTTTT. This codes for CASSLVAGPNEKLFF.

The chain combines TRBV7-6 with TRBJ1-3; D is unresolved. Deletions cut 5 bases from V and 4 bases from J, with 9 bases between. Germline values: CDR1 SGHVS, CDR2 FNYEAQ. The CDR3 length is 13 residues. CDR3 in amino acids: CASSQREGNTIYF. The CDR3 coding sequence is TGTGCCAGCAGCCAGAGGGAGGGAAACACCATATATTTT.

The chain recombines TRBV6-5 with TRBJ1-2; D is ambiguous. Trimming removed 7 bases at V and 6 bases at J, with 18 bases between. CDR1 MNHEY and CDR2 SVGAGI come from the germline V gene. This CDR3 is built from 14 residues. This chain's CDR3 is CASTPVGSADGYTF. The CDR3 DNA is TGTGCCAGCACTCCCGTTGGGAGCGCTGATGGCTACACCTTC.

V usage is TRBV30 and J usage is TRBJ1-6; maybe TRBD1 (5 bases). This CDR3 has 14 residues. Germline CDR1 reads GTSNPN; CDR2 reads SVGIG (reference sequence). V lost 4 bases and J lost 9, with 16 bases in between. The CDR3 loop is CAWKVQGFGSPLHF. The CDR3 DNA is TGTGCCTGGAAGGTTCAGGGATTTGGTTCACCCCTCCACTTT.

The CDR3 reads CASSLGTDGPQHF. The DNA of the CDR3 is TGTGCCAGCAGCCTGGGGACAGATGGGCCCCAGCATTTT. J is TRBJ1-5 and V is TRBV3-1 (or the pseudogene TRBV3-2), with TRBD1 matching 7 bases. The CDR3 contains 13 residues. V was clipped by 4 bases and J by 9 bases; unmatched bases: 6. Germline loops: CDR1 LGHDT, CDR2 YNNKEL (reference sequence).

The chain joins TRBV4-1 to TRBJ2-5; D may be TRBD1 (6 bases). The CDR3 is 14 amino acids. Trimming took off 6 bases at V and 3 bases at J, with 14 bases between the two ends. Germline CDR1 and CDR2: MGHRA and YSYEKL. CDR3 sequence: CASRLTGKEETQYF. CDR3 nucleotide sequence: TGCGCCAGCAGGTTAACAGGGAAAGAAGAGACCCAGTACTTC.